The entry below describes one T cell receptor (beta chain). Its antigen is undetermined. In germline, CDR1 is SGHTS, CDR2 YDEGEE. CDR3 length equals 15 residues. Trimming took 0 bases from V and 9 from J; bases not matched to a gene: 8. This sample stems from a study of cytomegalovirus exposure and HLA in healthy donors. Study-wide context: Previous work identified 95 million to 140 million unique TCR beta sequences from around 170 million T cells. Early released data had about 85 million unique TCRs, all coming from HLA-typed donors. General study results and limits: Later analysis reportedly placed an Asian-associated ancestry cluster below the roughly 640-donor mean in N-insertions. In an earlier analysis, productive rearrangement rates for most beta V segments clustered near 87% or 30%.

PCR was performed using 60 Vbeta and 13 Jbeta primers. Method: immunoSEQ multiplex PCR; TCRdb's copy keeps in-frame clones and lacks some. Here the sample spans around 190,000 clones, roughly 88% being singletons. This chain connects TRBV5-8 to TRBJ2-2, with TRBD2 matching over 7 bases. The sample taken for sequencing was PBMCs. The sequence came from a girl aged 2-10 years in good health and CMV-seropositive. The CDR3 region is CASSLVGGESRELFF. The DNA of the CDR3 is TGTGCCAGCAGCTTGGTGGGGGGGGAATCGCGGGAGCTGTTTTTT. The full variable domain, with the rest looked up from reference TRBV5-8 and TRBJ2-2, is EAGVTQSPTHLIKTRGQQATLRCSPISGHTSVYWYQQALGLGLQFLLWYDEGEERNRGNFPPRFSGRQFPNYSSELNVNALELEDSALYLCASSLVGGESRELFFGEGSRLTVL.